This TCR beta chain comes out of a study of T cell repertoires in cytomegalovirus infection. Study-wide points: CMV carriers having the relevant HLA were flagged by cumulative public TCR beta family frequency.

A single record per CDR3 protein comes from TCRdb applying MiXCR to the reads. The sample comprises about 920,000 distinct CDR3 sequences, roughly 30% of which are singletons, and around 15% rests with the top ten. The germline gives CDR1 SNHLY, CDR2 FYNNEI. CDR3 size: 14 residues. Trimming left V 2 bases short and J 6 bases short, with 12 bases between. About this clonotype: Antigen unknown.

Sequencing used cultured CD8+ T cells from PBMCs, obtained from culture after CMV antigen stimulation. The origin of this receptor is a human donor in good health (CMV status not recorded). Some clones in this sample may be carry-over from other donors' samples. V and J are TRBV2 and TRBJ2-3; no firm D call. CDR3 residues: CASSELSSSDTQYF. CDR3 DNA sequence: TGTGCCAGCAGTGAACTGAGTAGTTCGGATACGCAGTATTTT. Variable domain in full (rest from reference TRBV2 and TRBJ2-3): EPEVTQTPSHQVTQMGQEVILRCVPISNHLYFYWYRQILGQKVEFLVSFYNNEISEKSEIFDDQFSVERPDGSNFTLKIRSTKLEDSAMYFCASSELSSSDTQYFGPGTRLTVL.